A selection of T cell receptor beta chains follows, all from one sample in a study. In TCRdb, the RT-PCR reads were re-called with MiXCR into one record per CDR3 protein. Of 550,000 to 750,000 distinct CDR3 sequences in the sample, 14% were seen once. The sample was memory CD4+ T cells from blood. These receptors were taken from a female donor in good health, serving as a healthy control. Each CDR3 is given with its conserved first and last residue. A D gene is named only where the DNA matches it firmly. Size is stated for part of the rows, as once, few or many counts, or as a class when the clone is expanded.

TRBJ2-5	.	many	TRBV20-1	CSARVTGRETQYF	TGCAGTGCTAGGGTGACCGGTCGAGAGACCCAGTACTTC
TRBJ1-1	.	few	TRBV6-1	CASSEVQTGNTEAFF	TGTGCCAGCAGTGAAGTTCAGACGGGGAACACTGAAGCTTTCTTT
TRBJ2-1	TRBD2	.	TRBV19	CASSIRGGEQFF	TGTGCCAGTAGTATACGGGGGGGTGAGCAGTTCTTC
TRBJ1-5	TRBD1	once	TRBV7-3	CASSSTGGRGNQPQHF	TGTGCCAGCAGCTCGACAGGGGGTCGGGGAAATCAGCCCCAGCATTTT
TRBJ1-5	TRBD1	few	TRBV2	CAFGQGLNQPQHF	TGTGCCTTCGGACAGGGCCTCAATCAGCCCCAGCATTTT
TRBJ2-1	TRBD2	.	TRBV5-6	CASSSRRTSGRMGYNEQFF	TGTGCCAGCAGCTCTCGGAGGACTAGCGGGAGAATGGGGTACAATGAGCAGTTCTTC
TRBJ2-7	TRBD1	.	TRBV10-2	CASRRVDRPYEQYF	TGCGCCAGCAGGAGGGTGGACAGGCCCTACGAGCAGTACTTC
TRBJ2-3	.	many	TRBV5-1	CASSLGVRGFTDTQYF	TGCGCCAGCAGCTTGGGAGTGCGTGGCTTCACAGATACGCAGTATTTT
TRBJ2-5	.	many	TRBV6-5	CASSLYYQETQYF	TGTGCCAGCAGTTTGTACTACCAAGAGACCCAGTACTTC
TRBJ2-7	TRBD2	.	TRBV18	CASSPPGLAGGSYEQYF	TGTGCCAGCTCACCCCCGGGACTAGCGGGAGGATCCTACGAGCAGTACTTC
TRBJ2-7	.	.	TRBV6-2/TRBV6-3	CASSGPGSHYEQYF	TGTGCCAGCAGTGGTCCGGGGAGCCACTACGAGCAGTACTTC
TRBJ2-5	TRBD2	many	TRBV20-1	CSARTRRERETQYF	TGCAGTGCTAGAACTAGGCGGGAGAGGGAGACCCAGTACTTC
TRBJ2-1	.	.	TRBV7-8	CASNLGGPSYNEQFF	TGTGCCAGCAACCTCGGGGGCCCCTCCTACAATGAGCAGTTCTTC
TRBJ2-7	.	.	TRBV5-1	CASSLDTSREQYF	TGCGCCAGCAGCTTAGACACTAGTCGTGAGCAGTACTTC
TRBJ1-3	.	once	TRBV30	CAWSMGRVPGNTIYF	TGTGCCTGGAGTATGGGCAGGGTACCTGGAAACACCATATATTTT
TRBJ2-4	.	many	TRBV20-1	CSARPPNAGGKNIQYF	TGCAGTGCTAGACCCCCCAATGCAGGGGGGAAAAACATTCAGTACTTC
TRBJ2-7	TRBD2	few	TRBV5-1	CASSLGSGGGAREQYF	TGCGCCAGCAGCTTGGGATCAGGCGGGGGGGCCAGAGAGCAGTACTTC
TRBJ1-2	TRBD1	few	TRBV3-1	CASSQLDRANYGYTF	TGTGCCAGCAGCCAGTTGGACAGGGCTAACTATGGCTACACCTTC
TRBJ2-1	.	.	TRBV5-6	CASSSARGAGVSYNEQFF	TGTGCCAGCAGCTCGGCGAGGGGGGCTGGGGTCTCCTACAATGAGCAGTTCTTC
TRBJ2-3	.	.	TRBV6-6	CASSPGTYTQYF	TGTGCCAGCAGTCCCGGGACTTATACGCAGTATTTT
TRBJ1-6	.	.	TRBV20-1	CSARISGRDNSPLHF	TGCAGTGCTAGAATATCGGGACGGGATAATTCACCCCTCCACTTT
TRBJ2-7	.	.	TRBV12-3/TRBV12-4	CASSFGVTVYEQYF	TGTGCCAGCAGTTTTGGAGTAACGGTCTACGAGCAGTACTTC
TRBJ2-7	.	.	TRBV12-3/TRBV12-4	CASSSLHSAYEQYF	TGTGCCAGCAGTTCCCTTCACAGTGCCTACGAGCAGTACTTC
TRBJ1-2	.	few	TRBV5-1	CASSFGDTAGGYTF	TGCGCCAGCAGCTTTGGGGACACTGCTGGCGGCTACACCTTC
TRBJ2-1	TRBD2	few	TRBV5-1	CASSSQTSGGVHEQFF	TGCGCCAGCAGCTCCCAGACTAGCGGGGGTGTGCATGAGCAGTTCTTC
TRBJ2-2	.	.	TRBV5-1	CASSPDPTPTGELFF	TGCGCCAGCAGCCCGGACCCGACTCCTACCGGGGAGCTGTTTTTT
TRBJ1-1	.	many	TRBV20-1	CSVDRGNTEAFF	TGCAGCGTTGATCGAGGGAACACTGAAGCTTTCTTT
TRBJ2-1	TRBD2	many	TRBV20-1	CSAPVAGGFVSYNEQFF	TGCAGTGCGCCCGTGGCGGGAGGGTTTGTTTCCTACAATGAGCAGTTCTTC
TRBJ1-5	TRBD1	many	TRBV5-5	CASSLEGQGVVQPQHF	TGTGCCAGCAGCTTGGAGGGACAGGGAGTCGTGCAGCCCCAGCATTTT
TRBJ2-7	.	few	TRBV20-1	CSAREGVIFEQYF	TGCAGTGCTAGAGAGGGGGTTATATTCGAGCAGTACTTC
TRBJ2-1	TRBD2	many	TRBV4-2	CASSHWASGSNEQFF	TGTGCCAGCAGCCACTGGGCTAGCGGGAGTAATGAGCAGTTCTTC
TRBJ1-1	.	many	TRBV18	CASSPPPDSLTEAFF	TGTGCCAGCTCACCACCGCCGGACAGTTTGACTGAAGCTTTCTTT
TRBJ1-5	.	.	TRBV20-1	CSASGGIGSNQPQHF	TGCAGTGCTAGTGGTGGGATTGGAAGCAATCAGCCCCAGCATTTT
TRBJ2-1	TRBD2	many	TRBV20-1	CSARDPAGGDHEQFF	TGCAGTGCTAGAGATCCAGCGGGAGGCGACCATGAGCAGTTCTTC
TRBJ2-2	.	once	TRBV28	CASEADTNTGELFF	TGTGCCAGCGAAGCGGATACGAACACCGGGGAGCTGTTTTTT
TRBJ2-1	TRBD2	many	TRBV5-1	CASSLMPQSGDNEQFF	TGCGCCAGCAGTCTGATGCCCCAAAGCGGGGACAATGAGCAGTTCTTC
TRBJ1-1	.	.	TRBV29-1	CSSQTDLNTEAFF	TGCAGCTCCCAAACAGATTTGAACACTGAAGCTTTCTTT
TRBJ1-2	.	.	TRBV27	CASSRDGRIYGYTF	TGTGCCAGCAGCCGGGACGGTCGGATCTATGGCTACACCTTC
TRBJ2-1	.	.	TRBV5-5	CASSFEPGYEQFF	TGTGCCAGCAGCTTCGAGCCGGGTTATGAGCAGTTCTTC
TRBJ2-7	.	many	TRBV27	CASTLQGYPYYEQYF	TGTGCCAGCACCCTCCAGGGTTACCCCTACTACGAGCAGTACTTC
TRBJ2-6	.	.	TRBV28	CATNPGANVLTF	TGTGCCACCAACCCTGGGGCCAACGTCCTGACTTTC
TRBJ2-7	.	few	TRBV19	CASTPRGSPVEQYF	TGTGCCAGTACCCCGCGGGGCAGTCCGGTCGAGCAGTACTTC
TRBJ2-3	TRBD2	.	TRBV12-3/TRBV12-4	CASSWPAGDRDTQYF	TGTGCCAGCAGTTGGCCCGCGGGAGATCGAGATACGCAGTATTTT
TRBJ2-3	.	few	TRBV9	CASSGGTAKDTQYF	TGTGCCAGCAGCGGCGGGACAGCCAAAGATACGCAGTATTTT
TRBJ1-1	.	few	TRBV5-6	CASSFIAGPVDTEAFF	TGTGCCAGCAGCTTTATTGCGGGACCGGTGGACACTGAAGCTTTCTTT
TRBJ2-3	TRBD2	few	TRBV11-3	CASSLDEPPGLAVKRTDTQYF	TGTGCCAGCAGCTTAGATGAACCACCGGGACTAGCGGTAAAGAGGACAGATACGCAGTATTTT
TRBJ2-3	TRBD2	many	TRBV7-2	CASSPSRLAASTDTQYF	TGTGCCAGCAGCCCCTCCCGACTAGCGGCTAGCACAGATACGCAGTATTTT
TRBJ2-2	TRBD2	many	TRBV20-1	CSAFGRAGNTGELFF	TGCAGTGCCTTCGGGAGGGCCGGGAACACCGGGGAGCTGTTTTTT
TRBJ1-5	TRBD1	many	TRBV27	CASSRGQGARGDQPQHF	TGTGCCAGCAGTCGGGGACAGGGGGCCCGAGGGGATCAGCCCCAGCATTTT
TRBJ2-7	.	many	TRBV18	CASSPPGLRSSYEQYF	TGTGCCAGCTCACCCCCGGGACTCCGAAGCTCCTACGAGCAGTACTTC
TRBJ2-5	.	few	TRBV4-1	CASSPYRLETQYF	TGCGCCAGCAGCCCTTACCGGCTGGAGACCCAGTACTTC
TRBJ2-1	TRBD1	.	TRBV24-1	CATSDFRTGPYNEQFF	TGTGCCACCAGTGATTTCAGGACAGGGCCCTACAATGAGCAGTTCTTC
TRBJ1-3	.	few	TRBV6-5	CASSYSIGAGNTIYF	TGTGCCAGCAGTTACTCGATAGGGGCTGGAAACACCATATATTTT
TRBJ2-1	TRBD2	many	TRBV27	CASRPRTSPHLNEQFF	TGTGCCAGCAGGCCCAGGACTAGCCCACATTTGAATGAGCAGTTCTTC
TRBJ1-2	.	many	TRBV20-1	CSVDSPGFYGYTF	TGCAGTGTTGATTCCCCAGGGTTCTATGGCTACACCTTC
TRBJ2-7	.	many	TRBV9	CASSVGPDYEQYF	TGTGCCAGCAGCGTAGGACCCGACTACGAGCAGTACTTC
TRBJ1-5	TRBD1	few	TRBV7-2	CASSLRTGGMNQPQHF	TGTGCCAGCAGCTTAAGGACAGGGGGCATGAATCAGCCCCAGCATTTT